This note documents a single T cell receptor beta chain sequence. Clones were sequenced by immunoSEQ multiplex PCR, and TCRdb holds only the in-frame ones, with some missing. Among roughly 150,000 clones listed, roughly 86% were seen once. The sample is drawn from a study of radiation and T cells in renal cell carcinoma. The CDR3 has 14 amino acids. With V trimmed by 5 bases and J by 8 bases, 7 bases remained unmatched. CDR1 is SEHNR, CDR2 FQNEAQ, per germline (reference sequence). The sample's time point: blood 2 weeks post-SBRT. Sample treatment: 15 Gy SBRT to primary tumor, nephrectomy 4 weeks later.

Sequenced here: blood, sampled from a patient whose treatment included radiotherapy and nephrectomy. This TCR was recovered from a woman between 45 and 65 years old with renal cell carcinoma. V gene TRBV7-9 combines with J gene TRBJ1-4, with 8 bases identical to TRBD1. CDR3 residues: CASSIQGAQEKLFF. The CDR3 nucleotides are TGTGCCAGCAGCATTCAGGGGGCTCAGGAAAAACTGTTTTTT.